This passage covers 4 T cell receptor beta chains from one sample sequenced in a study of cytomegalovirus exposure and HLA in healthy donors. Primers included in the PCR were 60 Vbeta and 13 Jbeta primers. Assay used: immunoSEQ multiplex PCR; TCRdb lists only in-frame clones, some missing. The data contain more than 90,000 clones, about 70% of them singletons. The source material was PBMCs. All receptors derive from a man aged 25 to 40 in good health and CMV-seropositive.

The chain carries TRBV9 and TRBJ2-5; 8 bases agree with TRBD1. The CDR3 spans 14 residues. Germline values: CDR1 SGDLS, CDR2 YYNGEE. V was clipped by 6 bases and J by 5 bases; unmatched bases: 9. CDR3 sequence: CASTPGGAWETQYF. CDR3 nucleotides: TGTGCCAGCACCCCAGGGGGCGCCTGGGAGACCCAGTACTTC.

The rearrangement joins TRBV30 to TRBJ2-7; 7 bases align to TRBD1. Trimming removed 2 bases from V and 9 bases from J; junction bases left unmatched: 10. The germline V gene has CDR1 GTSNPN and CDR2 SVGIG (reference sequence). The CDR3 runs to 13 residues. The chain's CDR3 is CAWSLLQGKGQYF. CDR3 nucleotide sequence: TGTGCCTGGAGTCTCTTACAGGGGAAGGGGCAGTACTTC.

The chain recombines TRBV7-3 with TRBJ2-1; possibly TRBD2 for D (6 bases). CDR1 and CDR2 (germline): SGHTA, FQGTGA. Trimming cost V 6 bases and J 12 bases, with 27 bases left between them. CDR3 length: 16 residues. The chain's CDR3 is CASSSSLGLGPAGQFF. The CDR3 region has the DNA TGTGCCAGCAGTTCTTCCCTGGGACTGGGCCCGGCGGGGCAGTTCTTC.

The chain has TRBV2 and TRBJ2-7, with a tentative D call TRBD1 (6 bases). V dropped 6 bases and J dropped 7 bases, with 13 bases sitting between them. CDR3 size: 12 residues. Germline V gene data show CDR1 as SNHLY and CDR2 as FYNNEI. CDR3 sequence: CASSEQGREQYF. CDR3 DNA sequence: TGTGCCAGCAGCGAACAGGGTCGGGAGCAGTACTTC.